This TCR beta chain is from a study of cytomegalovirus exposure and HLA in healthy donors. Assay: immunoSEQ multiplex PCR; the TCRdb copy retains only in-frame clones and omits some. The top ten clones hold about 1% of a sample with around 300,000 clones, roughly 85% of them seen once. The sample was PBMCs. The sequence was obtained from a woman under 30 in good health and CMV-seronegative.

The CDR3 DNA sequence: TGTGCCAGCAGCTCCCGGGGGTGGAATCAGCCCCAGCATTTT. Translating it yields CASSSRGWNQPQHF. The chain joins TRBV5-6 to TRBJ1-5; tentatively, D is TRBD1 (5 bases). The CDR3 contains 14 residues. With 3 bases removed from V and 4 bases from J, the gap between germline ends came to 11 bases. Germline V gene lookup returns CDR1 SGHDT and CDR2 YYEEEE. The variable domain in full, with the rest retrieved from reference TRBV5-6 and TRBJ1-5, is DAGVTQSPTHLIKTRGQQVTLRCSPKSGHDTVSWYQQALGQGPQFIFQYYEEEERQRGNFPDRFSGHQFPNYSSELNVNALLLGDSALYLCASSSRGWNQPQHFGDGTRLSIL.